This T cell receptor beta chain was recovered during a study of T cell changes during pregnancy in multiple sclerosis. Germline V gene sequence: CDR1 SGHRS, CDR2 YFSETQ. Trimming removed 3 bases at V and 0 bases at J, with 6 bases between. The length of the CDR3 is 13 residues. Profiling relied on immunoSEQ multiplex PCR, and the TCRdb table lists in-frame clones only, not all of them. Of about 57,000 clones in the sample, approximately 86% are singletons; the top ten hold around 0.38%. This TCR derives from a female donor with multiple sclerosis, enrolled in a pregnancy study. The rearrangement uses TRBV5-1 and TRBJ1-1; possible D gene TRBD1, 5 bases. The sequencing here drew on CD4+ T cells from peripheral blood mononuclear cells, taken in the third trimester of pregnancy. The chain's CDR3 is CASSWGVNTEAFF. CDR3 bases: TGCGCCAGCAGCTGGGGGGTGAACACTGAAGCTTTCTTT.